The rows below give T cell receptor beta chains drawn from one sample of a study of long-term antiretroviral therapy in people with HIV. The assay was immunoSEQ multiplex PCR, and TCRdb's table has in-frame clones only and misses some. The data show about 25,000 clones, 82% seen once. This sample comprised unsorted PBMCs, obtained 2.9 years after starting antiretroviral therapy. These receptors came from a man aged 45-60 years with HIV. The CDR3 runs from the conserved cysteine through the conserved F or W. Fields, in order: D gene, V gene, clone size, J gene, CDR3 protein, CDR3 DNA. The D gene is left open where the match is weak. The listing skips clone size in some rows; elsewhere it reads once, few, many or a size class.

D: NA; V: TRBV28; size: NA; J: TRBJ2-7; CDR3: CASSSRRDISYEQYF; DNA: TGTGCCAGCAGTTCTCGAAGGGACATTTCCTACGAGCAGTACTTC
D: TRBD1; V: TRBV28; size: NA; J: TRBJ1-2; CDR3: CASSFSFGQGNYGYTF; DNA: TGTGCCAGCAGTTTTTCGTTCGGACAGGGGAACTATGGCTACACCTTC
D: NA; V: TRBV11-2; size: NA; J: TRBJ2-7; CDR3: CASSFAAERYEQYF; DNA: TGTGCCAGCAGCTTCGCGGCTGAAAGATACGAGCAGTACTTC
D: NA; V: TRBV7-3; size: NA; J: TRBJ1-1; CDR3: CASSLNSAGGSAEAFF; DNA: TGTGCCAGCAGCTTAAATTCCGCGGGCGGTTCCGCTGAAGCTTTCTTT
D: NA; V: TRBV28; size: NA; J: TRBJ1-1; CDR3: CASSFLGGTEAFF; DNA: TGTGCCAGCAGTTTCTTGGGGGGGACTGAAGCTTTCTTT
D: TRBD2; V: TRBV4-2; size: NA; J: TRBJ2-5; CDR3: CASSEGQTSLETQYF; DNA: TGTGCCAGCTCCGAAGGGCAGACTAGCCTGGAGACCCAGTACTTC
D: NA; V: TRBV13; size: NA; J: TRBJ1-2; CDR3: CASSLGLGTGYGYTF; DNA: TGTGCCAGCAGCTTAGGCCTCGGGACGGGCTATGGCTACACCTTC
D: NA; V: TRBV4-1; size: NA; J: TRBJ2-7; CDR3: CASSPGTLSYEQYF; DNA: TGCGCCAGCAGCCCCGGGACTTTAAGCTACGAGCAGTACTTC
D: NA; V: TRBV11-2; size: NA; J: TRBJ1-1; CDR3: CASSLGGNTEAFF; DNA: TGTGCCAGCAGCTTAGGGGGAAACACTGAAGCTTTCTTT
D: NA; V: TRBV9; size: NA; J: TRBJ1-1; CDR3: CASSGYTEAFF; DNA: TGTGCCAGCAGTGGGTACACTGAAGCTTTCTTT
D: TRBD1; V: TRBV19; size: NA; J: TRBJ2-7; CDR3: CASSNPGTATYEQYF; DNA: TGTGCCAGTAGTAACCCCGGGACAGCGACCTACGAGCAGTACTTC
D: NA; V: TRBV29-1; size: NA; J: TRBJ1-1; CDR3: CSVGRANTEAFF; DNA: TGCAGCGTTGGGAGAGCAAACACTGAAGCTTTCTTT
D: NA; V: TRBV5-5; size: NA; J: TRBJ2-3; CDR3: CASSLSQLGTDTQYF; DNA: TGTGCCAGCAGCTTGTCCCAACTAGGGACAGATACGCAGTATTTT
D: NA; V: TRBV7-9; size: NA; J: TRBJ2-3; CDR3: CASSLGPDTQYF; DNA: TGTGCCAGCAGCTTAGGACCAGATACGCAGTATTTT
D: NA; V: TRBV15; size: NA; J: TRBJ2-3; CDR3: CATSRDQRDTQYF; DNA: TGTGCCACCAGCAGAGACCAGCGAGATACGCAGTATTTT
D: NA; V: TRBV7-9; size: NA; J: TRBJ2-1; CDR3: CASSLEGGEQFF; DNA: TGTGCCAGCAGCTTAGAAGGGGGTGAGCAGTTCTTC
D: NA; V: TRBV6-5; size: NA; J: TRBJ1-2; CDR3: CASSYWGGYTF; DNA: TGTGCCAGCAGTTACTGGGGAGGCTACACCTTC
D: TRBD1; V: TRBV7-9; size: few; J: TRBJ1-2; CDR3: CASSFVAGGNYGYTF; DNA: TGTGCCAGCAGCTTCGTCGCAGGGGGTAACTATGGCTACACCTTC
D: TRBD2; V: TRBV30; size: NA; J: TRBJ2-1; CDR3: CAWDPVGGVGNEQFF; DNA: TGTGCCTGGGACCCGGTGGGAGGGGTAGGGAATGAGCAGTTCTTC
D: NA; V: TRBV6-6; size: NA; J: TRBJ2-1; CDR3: CASSYSSVGVPNEQFF; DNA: TGTGCCAGCAGTTACTCCTCCGTCGGAGTCCCCAATGAGCAGTTCTTC
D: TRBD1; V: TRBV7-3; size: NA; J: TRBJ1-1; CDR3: CASNKQGSTEAFF; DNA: TGTGCCAGCAATAAACAGGGGAGCACTGAAGCTTTCTTT
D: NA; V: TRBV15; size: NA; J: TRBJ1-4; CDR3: CATSRSTTGEKLFF; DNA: TGTGCCACCAGCAGATCAACAACTGGCGAAAAACTGTTTTTT
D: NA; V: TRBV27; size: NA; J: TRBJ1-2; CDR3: CASSLGGPNYGYTF; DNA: TGTGCCAGCAGTTTAGGGGGACCCAACTATGGCTACACCTTC
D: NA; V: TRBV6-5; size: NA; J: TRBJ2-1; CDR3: CASSIVRSGPLLEFF; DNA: TGTGCCAGCAGTATCGTACGGTCCGGGCCTCTCTTGGAGTTCTTC
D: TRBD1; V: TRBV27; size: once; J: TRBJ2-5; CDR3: CASSRTGQETQYF; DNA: TGTGCCAGCAGTCGGACAGGGCAAGAGACCCAGTACTTC
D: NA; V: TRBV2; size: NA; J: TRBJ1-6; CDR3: CASRLTNSPLHF; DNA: TGTGCCAGCAGGCTTACCAATTCACCCCTCCACTTT
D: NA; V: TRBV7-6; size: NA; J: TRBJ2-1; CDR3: CASSSRGGTLTYNEQFF; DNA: TGTGCCAGCAGCTCGAGAGGCGGGACATTGACCTACAATGAGCAGTTCTTC
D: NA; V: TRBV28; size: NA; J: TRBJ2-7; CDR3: CASSFGYEQYF; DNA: TGTGCCAGCAGCTTCGGCTACGAGCAGTACTTC
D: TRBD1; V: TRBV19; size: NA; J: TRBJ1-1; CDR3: CASSTGVDRGPEAFF; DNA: TGTGCCAGTAGTACTGGGGTCGACAGGGGTCCTGAAGCTTTCTTT
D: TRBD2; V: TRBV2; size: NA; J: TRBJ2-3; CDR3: CASSSSGGEDTQYF; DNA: TGTGCCAGCAGCTCTAGCGGGGGGGAGGATACGCAGTATTTT
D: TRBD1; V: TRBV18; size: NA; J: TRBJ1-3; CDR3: CASAPGQPRSGNTIYF; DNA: TGTGCCAGCGCCCCGGGACAGCCCCGCTCTGGAAACACCATATATTTT
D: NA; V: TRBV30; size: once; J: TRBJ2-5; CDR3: CAWSVFANQETQYF; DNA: TGTGCCTGGAGTGTATTTGCGAATCAAGAGACCCAGTACTTC
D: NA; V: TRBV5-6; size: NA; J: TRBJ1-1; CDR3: CASSWGGEAFF; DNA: TGTGCCAGCAGCTGGGGAGGTGAAGCTTTCTTT